The clone carrying this TCR beta chain was recorded once. Generated by immunoSEQ multiplex PCR, the TCRdb table keeps only in-frame clones and is missing some. Of about 180,000 clones listed, over 65% are singletons. The data stem from a study of blood T cell repertoires in COVID-19. The Seattle site enrolled patients during active infection and followed them longitudinally. This CDR3 region has 18 residues. Looked up from germline, CDR1 is LGHNA and CDR2 is YSLEER. The ends lost 4 bases at V and 0 bases at J; junction bases unmatched: 8. The rearrangement joins TRBV4-3 to TRBJ2-6; the match to TRBD1 covers 8 bases. Sequencing input: peripheral blood. The TCR was taken from a person aged 65 to 79 with COVID-19, enrolled during active disease. The CDR3 reads CASSPRQGLPSGANVLTF. In nucleotides, the CDR3 is TGCGCCAGCAGCCCTCGACAGGGGCTCCCCTCTGGGGCCAACGTCCTGACTTTC.